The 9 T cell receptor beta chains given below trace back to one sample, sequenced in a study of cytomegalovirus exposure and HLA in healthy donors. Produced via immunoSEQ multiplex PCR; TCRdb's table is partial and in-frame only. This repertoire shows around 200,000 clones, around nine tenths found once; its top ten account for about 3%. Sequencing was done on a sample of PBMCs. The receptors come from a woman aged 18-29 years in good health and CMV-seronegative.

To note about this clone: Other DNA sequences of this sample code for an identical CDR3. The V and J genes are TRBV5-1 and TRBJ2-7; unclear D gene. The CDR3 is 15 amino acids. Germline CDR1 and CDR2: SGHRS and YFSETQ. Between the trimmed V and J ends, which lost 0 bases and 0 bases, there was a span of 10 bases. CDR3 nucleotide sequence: TGCGCCAGCAGCTTGGCCGCCGGGTCCTCCTACGAGCAGTACTTC. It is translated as CASSLAAGSSYEQYF.

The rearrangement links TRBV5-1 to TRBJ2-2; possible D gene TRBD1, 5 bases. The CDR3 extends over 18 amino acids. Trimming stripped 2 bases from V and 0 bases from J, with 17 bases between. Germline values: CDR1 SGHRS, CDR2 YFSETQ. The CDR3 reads CASSLVVRAGTNTGELFF. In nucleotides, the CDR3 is TGCGCCAGCAGCTTAGTCGTCAGGGCTGGAACGAACACCGGGGAGCTGTTTTTT. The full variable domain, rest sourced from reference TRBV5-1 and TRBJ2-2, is KAGVTQTPRYLIKTRGQQVTLSCSPISGHRSVSWYQQTPGQGLQFLFEYFSETQRNKGNFPGRFSGRQFSNSRSEMNVSTLELGDSALYLCASSLVVRAGTNTGELFFGEGSRLTVL.

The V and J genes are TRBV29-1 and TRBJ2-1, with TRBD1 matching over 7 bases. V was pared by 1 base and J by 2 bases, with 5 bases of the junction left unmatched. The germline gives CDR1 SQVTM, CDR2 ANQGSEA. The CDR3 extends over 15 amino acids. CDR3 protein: CSVEGDRGPYNEQFF. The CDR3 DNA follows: TGCAGCGTTGAAGGGGATAGGGGGCCCTACAATGAGCAGTTCTTC.

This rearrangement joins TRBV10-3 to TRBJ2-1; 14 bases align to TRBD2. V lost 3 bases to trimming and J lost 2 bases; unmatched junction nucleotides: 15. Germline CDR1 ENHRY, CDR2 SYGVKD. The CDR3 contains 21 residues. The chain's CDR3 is CAISDPWTSGRLPGTYNEQFF. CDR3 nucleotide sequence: TGTGCCATCAGTGACCCCTGGACTAGCGGGAGGCTCCCCGGCACCTACAATGAGCAGTTCTTC.

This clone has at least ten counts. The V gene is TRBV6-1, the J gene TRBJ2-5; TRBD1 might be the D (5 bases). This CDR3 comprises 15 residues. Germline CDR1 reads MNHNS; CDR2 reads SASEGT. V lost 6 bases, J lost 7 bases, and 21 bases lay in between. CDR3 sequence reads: CASRPLQAAPGTQYF. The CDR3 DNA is TGTGCCAGCAGGCCCCTACAGGCCGCCCCGGGGACCCAGTACTTC.

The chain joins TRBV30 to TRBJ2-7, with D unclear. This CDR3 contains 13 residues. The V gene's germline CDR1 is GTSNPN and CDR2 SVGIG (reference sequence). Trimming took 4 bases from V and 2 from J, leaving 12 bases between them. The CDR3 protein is CAWISEVPYEQYF. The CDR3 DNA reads TGTGCCTGGATTTCTGAGGTCCCCTACGAGCAGTACTTC.

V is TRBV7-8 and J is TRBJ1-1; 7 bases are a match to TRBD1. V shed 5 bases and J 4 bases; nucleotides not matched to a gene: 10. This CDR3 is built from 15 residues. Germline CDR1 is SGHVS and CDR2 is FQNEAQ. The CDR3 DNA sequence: TGTGCCAGCAGCCCTAGTGAGGGGGCGGGCACTGAAGCTTTCTTT. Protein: CASSPSEGAGTEAFF. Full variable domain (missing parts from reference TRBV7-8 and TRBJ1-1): GAGVSQSPRYKVAKRGQDVALRCDPISGHVSLFWYQQALGQGPEFLTYFQNEAQLDKSGLPSDRFFAERPEGSVSTLKIQRTQQEDSAVYLCASSPSEGAGTEAFFGQGTRLTVV.

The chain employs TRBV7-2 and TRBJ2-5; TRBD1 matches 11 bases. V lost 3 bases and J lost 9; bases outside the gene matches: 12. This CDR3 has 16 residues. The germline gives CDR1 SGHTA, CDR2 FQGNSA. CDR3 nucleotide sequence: TGTGCCAGCAGCTTGCGGGACAGGGGGGGGTCCAGGGCCCAGTACTTC. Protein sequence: CASSLRDRGGSRAQYF.

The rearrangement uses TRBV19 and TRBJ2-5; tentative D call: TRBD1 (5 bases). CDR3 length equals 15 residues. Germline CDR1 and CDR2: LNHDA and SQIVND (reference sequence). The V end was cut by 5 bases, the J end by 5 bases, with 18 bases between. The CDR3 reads CASSYGAVDSETQYF. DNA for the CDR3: TGTGCCAGTAGTTATGGGGCGGTCGACTCGGAGACCCAGTACTTC.